These 14 T cell receptor beta chains came from one sample sequenced in a study of CD8 T cells in ankylosing spondylitis. TCRdb fed the 5' RACE reads into MiXCR, producing one record per CDR3 protein. The top ten clones hold around 1.8% of a sample with around 29,000 distinct CDR3 sequences, less than 5.5% of them seen once. Sequencing input: blood, either unsorted or a sorted T cell fraction (not recorded which). The source is a female donor with ankylosing spondylitis or in good health (not recorded which).

The chain has TRBV9 and TRBJ2-2; no definite D call. Trimming removed 2 bases at V and 7 bases at J, with 21 bases between. The CDR3 is made up of 17 amino acids. The germline V gene encodes CDR1 SGDLS and CDR2 YYNGEE. In DNA form, the CDR3 reads TGTGCCAGCAGCGTTTCTGGTACGGCCCGAGACAACGGGGAGCTGTTTTTT. As protein: CASSVSGTARDNGELFF.

This clonotype was counted at least ten times. CDR3 protein: CASSVGVNNEQFF. DNA for the CDR3: TGTGCCAGCAGCGTAGGTGTCAACAATGAGCAGTTCTTC. The rearrangement uses TRBV9 and TRBJ2-1; D not resolved. Germline V gene data show CDR1 as SGDLS and CDR2 as YYNGEE. Deletions cut 0 bases from V and 5 bases from J, with 6 bases between. The length of the CDR3 is 13 residues.

This clonotype was picked up many times. The CDR3, as DNA: TGTGCCAGCAGCGTCGGGACAAATAGGGAAGAAAAACTGTTTTTT. This codes for CASSVGTNREEKLFF. The gene calls are TRBV9 and TRBJ1-4; weak D call: TRBD1 (6 bases). The CDR3 loop spans 15 amino acids. Per germline, CDR1 SGDLS and CDR2 YYNGEE. Trimming took off 2 bases at V and 8 bases at J, with 16 bases between the two ends.

This clonotype was counted ten times or more. The gene calls are TRBV9 and TRBJ2-3; D call uncertain. Germline assignment: CDR1 SGDLS and CDR2 YYNGEE. Trimming pared 0 bases from V and 4 bases from J, leaving 6 bases between. The CDR3 consists of 13 residues. The CDR3 reads CASSVGGPDTQYF. As DNA, the CDR3 is TGTGCCAGCAGCGTAGGAGGCCCAGATACGCAGTATTTT.

This clonotype has at least ten counts. The chain carries TRBV9 and TRBJ1-2, with 10 bases identical to TRBD1. Germline V gene data show CDR1 as SGDLS and CDR2 as YYNGEE. The ends lost 3 bases at V and 7 bases at J; junction bases unmatched: 3. The CDR3 sequence is 13 residues long. The DNA for the CDR3 is TGTGCCAGCAGCGAGGGACAGGGGTTTGGCTACACCTTC. This translates into CASSEGQGFGYTF.

This clonotype is judged medium-sized. The chain carries TRBV9 and TRBJ2-7; 7 nucleotides align to TRBD2. V shed 2 bases and J 3 bases; nucleotides not matched to a gene: 5. Germline V gene data show CDR1 as SGDLS and CDR2 as YYNGEE. The CDR3 contains 14 residues. The CDR3 is CASSVGLADYEQYF. The CDR3 nucleotides are TGTGCCAGCAGCGTTGGGCTAGCGGACTACGAGCAGTACTTC.

The table lists this clonotype with a few counts. The rearrangement joins TRBV9 to TRBJ2-3, with 9 positions matching TRBD2. The CDR3 is made up of 16 amino acids. Germline V gene lookup returns CDR1 SGDLS and CDR2 YYNGEE. V shed 3 bases and J 4 bases; nucleotides not matched to a gene: 9. CDR3 loop: CASSGSAGGHSDTQYF. Here the CDR3 DNA reads TGTGCCAGCAGCGGGTCGGCGGGAGGGCATTCAGATACGCAGTATTTT. The complete variable domain, with remaining parts taken from reference TRBV9 and TRBJ2-3, reads DSGVTQTPKHLITATGQRVTLRCSPRSGDLSVYWYQQSLDQGLQFLIQYYNGEERAKGNILERFSAQQFPDLHSELNLSSLELGDSALYFCASSGSAGGHSDTQYFGPGTRLTVL.

This clonotype ranks as medium-sized. The chain couples TRBV9 to TRBJ1-5; D is possibly TRBD1 (5 bases). The CDR3 contains 15 residues. Germline V gives CDR1 SGDLS, CDR2 YYNGEE. Trimming took off 3 bases at V and 3 bases at J, with 13 bases between the two ends. The CDR3 DNA is TGTGCCAGCAGCGCGAGGCCAGGGCACAATCAGCCCCAGCATTTT. This sequence encodes CASSARPGHNQPQHF.

This clonotype was seen many times. The chain has TRBV9 and TRBJ2-2; D is possibly TRBD1 or TRBD2 (5 bases each). This CDR3 is built from 17 residues. Germline V gene lookup returns CDR1 SGDLS and CDR2 YYNGEE. Deletions cut 2 bases from V and 4 bases from J, with 18 bases between. The CDR3 sequence: CASSVAEGTVVTGELFF. Here the CDR3 DNA reads TGTGCCAGCAGCGTCGCCGAAGGGACCGTCGTCACCGGGGAGCTGTTTTTT.

This clonotype was detected ten times or more. The V gene is TRBV9, the J gene TRBJ2-3, with 14 bases matching TRBD2. CDR1 is SGDLS, CDR2 YYNGEE, per germline. The CDR3 is 17 residues long. The junction had 8 bases not matched to a gene; V was cut back by 4 bases and J by 4 bases. The CDR3: CASSPGTSGRFSDTQYF. In DNA, the CDR3 is TGTGCCAGCAGCCCCGGGACTAGCGGGAGATTTTCAGATACGCAGTATTTT. The full variable domain, in which reference TRBV9 and TRBJ2-3 provide the parts outside the CDR3, is DSGVTQTPKHLITATGQRVTLRCSPRSGDLSVYWYQQSLDQGLQFLIQYYNGEERAKGNILERFSAQQFPDLHSELNLSSLELGDSALYFCASSPGTSGRFSDTQYFGPGTRLTVL.

This clonotype was detected ten times or more. The V and J genes are TRBV9 and TRBJ1-1; no clear D gene. This CDR3 region has 12 residues. From germline, CDR1 is SGDLS and CDR2 YYNGEE. Deletions cut 4 bases from V and 0 bases from J, with 4 bases between. The CDR3 here is CASSPVNTEAFF. The CDR3 DNA is TGTGCCAGCAGCCCAGTGAACACTGAAGCTTTCTTT.

This clonotype was seen ten or more times. The rearrangement joins TRBV9 to TRBJ2-3; 8 bases match TRBD2. Germline lookup yields CDR1 SGDLS and CDR2 YYNGEE. This CDR3 has 17 residues. V lost 0 bases, J lost 2 bases, and 8 bases stayed unmatched. The chain's CDR3 is CASSVAGRGGFTDTQYF. The DNA for the CDR3 is TGTGCCAGCAGCGTAGCCGGTCGCGGGGGGTTCACAGATACGCAGTATTTT.

This clonotype appeared many times. The rearrangement joins TRBV9 to TRBJ2-5; 10 positions agree with TRBD2. CDR1 and CDR2 from the germline V gene are SGDLS and YYNGEE. The CDR3 sequence is 16 residues long. With 0 bases clipped from V and 4 bases from J, the junction kept 6 bases outside the gene matches. The CDR3 bases are TGTGCCAGCAGCGTAGGAAGCGGGGGGGCCATAGAGACCCAGTACTTC. Its translation is CASSVGSGGAIETQYF.

This clonotype has a count of ten or more. This chain links TRBV9 with TRBJ2-2, with 11 bases identical to TRBD2. The CDR3 extends over 15 amino acids. From germline, CDR1 is SGDLS and CDR2 YYNGEE. After removal of 5 bases from V and 6 bases from J, the junction contained 6 bases not matched to a gene. The CDR3 DNA is TGTGCCAGCAGTCTCGGGACTAGCGGCTCCGGGGAGCTGTTTTTT. Protein sequence: CASSLGTSGSGELFF.